This entry lists 20 T cell receptor beta chains sequenced from one sample in a study of CD8 T cells in ankylosing spondylitis. From the 5' RACE reads, TCRdb called clonotypes with MiXCR, one entry per CDR3 protein. The sample holds about 350,000 distinct CDR3 sequences; 20% to 25% are singletons and the top ten take roughly 13%. The sequencing sample was made of blood, either unsorted or a sorted T cell fraction (not recorded which). The receptors were sampled from a male donor with ankylosing spondylitis or in good health (not recorded which).

The V and J genes are TRBV28 and TRBJ2-3; TRBD2 matches 13 bases. This CDR3 comprises 17 residues. Germline V gene lookup returns CDR1 MDHEN and CDR2 SYDVKM. Unmatched junction bases numbered 6, after V lost 6 bases and J lost 0 bases. In nucleotides, the CDR3 is TGTGCCAGCAGAGGGGGACTAGCGGGGATCAGCACAGATACGCAGTATTTT. Protein: CASRGGLAGISTDTQYF.

This clonotype appeared a few times. DNA of the CDR3: TGTGCCAGCAGTTATTCGCAGCCCTCCACCTACGAGCAGTACTTC. Translated, it gives CASSYSQPSTYEQYF. The chain uses TRBV6-5 and TRBJ2-7; D remains ambiguous. The CDR3 runs to 15 residues. CDR1 is MNHEY, CDR2 SVGAGI, per germline. V lost 3 bases and J lost 2, with 14 bases in between.

This clonotype has just a few counts. The V and J genes are TRBV29-1 and TRBJ2-5; 12 nucleotides agree with TRBD2. The CDR3 consists of 13 residues. Germline CDR1 and CDR2: SQVTM and ANQGSEA. V trimming: 7 bases; J trimming: 3 bases; junction bases outside the gene matches: 3. The CDR3 bases are TGCAGCGGCAGACTAGCGGGGGAAGAGACCCAGTACTTC. It translates to CSGRLAGEETQYF.

This clonotype was detected many times. This chain links TRBV27 with TRBJ2-7; 7 bases map to TRBD1. There are 13 residues in the CDR3. Germline CDR1 is MNHEY and CDR2 is SMNVEV (reference sequence). Losses at the gene ends were 5 bases for V and 0 bases for J; bases not matched to a gene: 1. The CDR3 nucleotides are TGTGCCAGCAGTAGGACAGGCTCCTACGAGCAGTACTTC. Translating gives CASSRTGSYEQYF.

The rearrangement joins TRBV12-3 or TRBV12-4 to TRBJ2-3; 11 positions agree with TRBD1. Losses at the gene ends were 8 bases for V and 1 base for J; bases not matched to a gene: 2. The CDR3 loop spans 14 amino acids. CDR3 sequence (DNA): TGTGCCAGCGGGGGACAGGGGGGCACAGATACGCAGTATTTT. Translated: CASGGQGGTDTQYF.

This clonotype showed up just a few times. The rearrangement joins TRBV7-9 to TRBJ2-1; TRBD2 matches 7 bases. V was clipped by 1 base and J by 2 bases; unmatched bases: 8. Germline V gene data show CDR1 as SEHNR and CDR2 as FQNEAQ (reference sequence). The CDR3 runs 17 residues. The CDR3 loop reads CASSLGWGGNTYNEQFF. CDR3 in DNA: TGTGCCAGCAGCTTAGGATGGGGGGGGAACACCTACAATGAGCAGTTCTTC. Supplemented by reference TRBV7-9 and TRBJ2-1, the full variable domain reads DTGVSQNPRHKITKRGQNVTFRCDPISEHNRLYWYRQTLGQGPEFLTYFQNEAQLEKSRLLSDRFSAERPKGSFSTLEIQRTEQGDSAMYLCASSLGWGGNTYNEQFFGPGTRLTVL.

This clonotype has just a few counts. V and J are TRBV7-6 and TRBJ2-3; 8 positions match TRBD2. The CDR3 totals 16 residues. V lost 1 base, J lost 6 bases, and 9 bases stayed unmatched. Germline-derived CDR1 and CDR2 are SGHVS and FNYEAQ. The CDR3 DNA sequence: TGTGCCAGCAGCTTAGGGTTAGCGGGGCCGGGGGATACGCAGTATTTT. Its protein product is CASSLGLAGPGDTQYF.

The V call is TRBV10-2, the J call TRBJ1-2, with no clear D. The CDR3 totals 13 residues. Per the germline V gene, CDR1 is WSHSY and CDR2 is SAAADI. Trimming left V 8 bases short and J 4 bases short, with 14 bases between. The CDR3 is CASQSEDFYGYTF. The CDR3 nucleotides read TGCGCCAGCCAAAGCGAAGACTTCTATGGCTACACCTTC.

This chain links TRBV3-1 with TRBJ2-2, with D possibly matching TRBD2 (5 bases). Germline V lookup: CDR1 LGHDT, CDR2 YNNKEL (reference sequence). The CDR3 runs to 15 residues. Trimming pared 0 bases from V and 7 bases from J, leaving 12 bases between. The DNA of the CDR3 is TGTGCCAGCAGCCAAGATGGGCTAGCTGGCGGGGAGCTGTTTTTT. It yields the protein CASSQDGLAGGELFF.

This clonotype was observed a handful of times. This chain uses TRBV30 with TRBJ1-2; no reliable D call. From germline, CDR1 is GTSNPN and CDR2 SVGIG (reference sequence). There are 13 residues in the CDR3. The V and J ends lost 0 bases and 8 bases respectively, with 13 bases between them. The CDR3 region is CAWSVSRLWGYTF. CDR3 nucleotide sequence: TGTGCCTGGAGTGTATCGCGTCTCTGGGGCTACACCTTC. The full variable domain, its missing parts supplied by reference TRBV30 and TRBJ1-2, is SQTIHQWPATLVQPVGSPLSLECTVEGTSNPNLYWYRQAAGRGLQLLFYSVGIGQISSEVPQNLSASRPQDRQFILSSKKLLLSDSGFYLCAWSVSRLWGYTFGSGTRLTVV.

This clonotype was observed many times. The chain has TRBV29-1 and TRBJ2-3; possible D gene TRBD1, 7 bases. Germline V gives CDR1 SQVTM, CDR2 ANQGSEA. V gave up 1 base and J gave up 1 base, with 12 bases separating them. The CDR3 is 15 amino acids. The CDR3 protein is CSVEGQGGGTDTQYF. CDR3 coding DNA: TGCAGCGTTGAAGGGCAGGGGGGCGGCACAGATACGCAGTATTTT.

The chain joins TRBV29-1 to TRBJ2-3; 7 bases map to TRBD2. The germline CDR1 and CDR2 sequences are SQVTM and ANQGSEA. The CDR3 has 12 amino acids. The J segment lost 4 bases and the V segment lost 6 bases, leaving 4 bases of the junction unmatched. CDR3 amino acids: CSVERGADTQYF. The CDR3 DNA sequence: TGCAGCGTGGAGCGGGGTGCAGATACGCAGTATTTT.

This clonotype showed up just a few times. V is TRBV7-9 and J is TRBJ2-5; 8 nucleotides line up with TRBD2. V shed 2 bases and J 1 base; nucleotides not matched to a gene: 6. This CDR3 has 16 amino acids. The germline gives CDR1 SEHNR, CDR2 FQNEAQ (reference sequence). This CDR3 reads CASSLIHSGGQETQYF. In nucleotides, the CDR3 is TGTGCCAGCAGCTTAATCCACAGCGGGGGCCAAGAGACCCAGTACTTC.

The rearrangement uses TRBV4-1 and TRBJ2-5; D is unresolved. This CDR3 region has 18 residues. V lost 0 bases to trimming and J lost 1 base, with 18 bases between them. Germline CDR1 reads MGHRA; CDR2 reads YSYEKL. The CDR3 region is CASSQDYPLVTGQETQYF. The CDR3 coding sequence is TGCGCCAGCAGCCAAGATTACCCTCTTGTCACTGGCCAAGAGACCCAGTACTTC.

The sample holds a few counts of this clonotype. The CDR3 loop is CASSSGLSGKNIQYF. In DNA, the CDR3 is TGTGCCAGCAGCTCGGGCCTTTCGGGCAAAAACATTCAGTACTTC. The rearrangement links TRBV7-9 to TRBJ2-4, with D hard to call. V lost 4 bases to trimming and J lost 3 bases, with 13 bases between them. The CDR3 extends over 15 amino acids. Germline values: CDR1 SEHNR, CDR2 FQNEAQ (reference sequence).

This clonotype turned up a few times. The chain couples TRBV20-1 to TRBJ2-7; D may be TRBD2 (6 bases). The V and J ends lost 1 base and 1 base respectively, with 11 bases between them. The CDR3 has 14 amino acids. CDR1 is DFQATT, CDR2 SNEGSKA, per germline (reference sequence). CDR3 amino acids: CSARGGGASYEQYF. The CDR3 nucleotides are TGCAGTGCTAGAGGAGGCGGGGCGTCCTACGAGCAGTACTTC.

The V and J genes are TRBV20-1 and TRBJ1-1; D gene ambiguous. The CDR3 totals 15 residues. CDR1 DFQATT and CDR2 SNEGSKA come from the germline V gene (reference sequence). Trimming pared 3 bases from V and 0 bases from J, leaving 14 bases between. The CDR3 region has the DNA TGCAGTGCTAGGACGTATAAAGAAATGAACACTGAAGCTTTCTTT. Translated: CSARTYKEMNTEAFF.

CDR3 sequence: CSVSGQGAPTDTQYF. The CDR3 DNA is TGCAGCGTTAGCGGGCAGGGTGCACCCACAGATACGCAGTATTTT. J is TRBJ2-3 and V is TRBV29-1; D is possibly TRBD2 (6 bases). The germline V and J ends were trimmed by 5 bases and 2 bases, with 17 bases remaining between them. The germline V gene has CDR1 SQVTM and CDR2 ANQGSEA. The CDR3 is 15 residues long.

V gene TRBV28 combines with J gene TRBJ2-1; 10 nucleotides align to TRBD2. Germline-derived CDR1 and CDR2 are MDHEN and SYDVKM. The junction had 7 bases not matched to a gene; V was cut back by 3 bases and J by 5 bases. The CDR3 spans 16 residues. DNA of the CDR3: TGTGCCAGCAGTTTGGCCCTAGCGGGGGCCGACAATGAGCAGTTCTTC. This codes for CASSLALAGADNEQFF. Filled out from reference TRBV28 and TRBJ2-1, the complete variable domain reads DVKVTQSSRYLVKRTGEKVFLECVQDMDHENMFWYRQDPGLGLRLIYFSYDVKMKEKGDIPEGYSVSREKKERFSLILESASTNQTSMYLCASSLALAGADNEQFFGPGTRLTVL.

The genes are TRBV20-1 and TRBJ2-1; D might be TRBD1 (5 bases). Germline assignment: CDR1 DFQATT and CDR2 SNEGSKA (reference sequence). The CDR3 runs to 14 residues. Deletions cut 5 bases from V and 0 bases from J, with 11 bases between. The DNA of the CDR3 is TGCAGTGCTCGGACACCGAGCTCCTACAATGAGCAGTTCTTC. It specifies CSARTPSSYNEQFF.